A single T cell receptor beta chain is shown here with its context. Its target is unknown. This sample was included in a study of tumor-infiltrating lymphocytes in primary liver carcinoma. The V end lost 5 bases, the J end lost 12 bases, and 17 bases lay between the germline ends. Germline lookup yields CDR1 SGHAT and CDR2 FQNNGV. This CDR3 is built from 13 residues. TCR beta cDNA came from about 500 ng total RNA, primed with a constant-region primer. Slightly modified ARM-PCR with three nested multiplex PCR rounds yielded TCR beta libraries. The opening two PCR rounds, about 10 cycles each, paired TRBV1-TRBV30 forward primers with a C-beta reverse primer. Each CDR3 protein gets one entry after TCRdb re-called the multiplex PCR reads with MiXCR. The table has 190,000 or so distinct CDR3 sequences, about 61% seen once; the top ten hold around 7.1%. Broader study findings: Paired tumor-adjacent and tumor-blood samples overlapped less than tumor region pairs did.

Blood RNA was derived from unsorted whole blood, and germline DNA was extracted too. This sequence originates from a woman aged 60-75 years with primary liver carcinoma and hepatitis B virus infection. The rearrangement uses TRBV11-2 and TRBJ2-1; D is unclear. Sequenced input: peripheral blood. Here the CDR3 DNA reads TGTGCCAGCAGCACGGCCCGGTTCAGTGGGCAGTTCTTC. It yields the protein CASSTARFSGQFF.